This T cell receptor (beta chain) derives from a study of shared clonotypes between healthy human individuals. For the study at large: Those who served as donors were a couple of women and a few men between the ages of 18 and 49. General study results and limits: Rarefaction indicated that sorted-subset sequencing remained incomplete although depth was large. Clonotypes which were not shared had lower generation probabilities than clonotypes that all four donors shared.

CD45RO-negative cells were positively selected for CCR7, leaving out terminally differentiated effector memory CD45RA+ cells. Clones were read by immunoSEQ multiplex PCR, and TCRdb kept only the in-frame ones, dropping some. Of more than 2 million clones listed, 93% are singletons. With 2 bases removed from V and 5 bases from J, the gap between germline ends came to 4 bases. Germline V lookup: CDR1 SQVTM, CDR2 ANQGSEA. The CDR3 is 11 residues long. A remark on this clone: Its antigen is still unknown.

The sequence came from a man between 18 and 29 years old in good health. Some clones in this sample may be carry-over from other donors' samples. The specimen sequenced was naive CD8+ T cells from PBMCs. The genes are TRBV29-1 and TRBJ2-1; the D is unclear. The CDR3 DNA follows: TGCAGCGTTGAATCTCACAATGAGCAGTTCTTC. This sequence encodes CSVESHNEQFF.